The 22 T cell receptor beta chains listed next were all sequenced from one sample in a study of post-analysis software for immune sequencing data. Study-wide results and caveats: Among roughly 5 TRBV segments more frequent in patients than controls were TRBV5-6, TRBV5-1 and TRBV20-1.

Antigens for these TCRs are unknown. Incorporated into the TCR beta cDNA libraries were unique molecular identifiers, which served to reduce PCR and sequencing biases. TCRdb called the PCR reads again in MiXCR, with one record for every CDR3 protein. The top ten clones hold around 4.5% of a sample with 650,000 to 850,000 distinct CDR3 sequences, roughly 50% of them seen once. The material sequenced was blood. The receptors were gathered from a girl aged 5-17 years with multiple sclerosis.

This clonotype was detected only once. The V gene is TRBV6-5, the J gene TRBJ2-3, with 11 bases fitting TRBD1. There are 15 residues in the CDR3. Germline V gives CDR1 MNHEY, CDR2 SVGAGI. Trimming took 6 bases from V and 5 from J; bases not matched to a gene: 7. DNA for the CDR3: TGTGCCAGCAGGCGAGCCGGGACAGGGGGAGATACGCAGTATTTT. Its translation is CASRRAGTGGDTQYF.

This clonotype was picked up a small number of times. The chain links TRBV29-1 to TRBJ2-7; 8 bases are shared with TRBD2. The junction had 3 bases not matched to a gene; V was cut back by 6 bases and J by 2 bases. The CDR3 contains 12 residues. Germline V CDR1 and CDR2: SQVTM, ANQGSEA. The CDR3 loop is CSVSGSTYEQYF. CDR3 in DNA: TGCAGCGTGAGCGGGAGCACCTACGAGCAGTACTTC.

The gene calls are TRBV19 and TRBJ2-7; D perhaps matches TRBD1 (6 bases). The CDR3 has 15 amino acids. The germline CDR1 and CDR2 sequences are LNHDA and SQIVND (reference sequence). Trimming left V 3 bases short and J 3 bases short, with 15 bases between. CDR3 residues: CASSIGQGIRYEQYF. CDR3 nucleotides: TGTGCCAGTAGTATCGGTCAGGGGATTCGCTACGAGCAGTACTTC.

The rearrangement uses TRBV7-2 and TRBJ1-2, with 9 bases lining up with TRBD1. CDR1 is SGHTA and CDR2 is FQGNSA in the germline V gene. The CDR3 spans 15 residues. Trimming cost V 5 bases and J 3 bases; bases outside gene matches: 7. The CDR3 coding sequence is TGTGCCAGCAGCCCTGGGACAGGGAGGGACTATGGCTACACCTTC. This encodes CASSPGTGRDYGYTF.

V gene TRBV29-1 combines with J gene TRBJ2-7; D is perhaps TRBD1 (7 bases). The CDR3 totals 16 residues. Looked up from germline, CDR1 is SQVTM and CDR2 is ANQGSEA. Trimming left V 0 bases short and J 4 bases short, with 19 bases between. CDR3 sequence: CSVEDARGTGGYEQYF. As DNA, the CDR3 is TGCAGCGTTGAAGATGCCAGGGGGACTGGTGGATACGAGCAGTACTTC.

This clonotype was recorded many times. The V and J genes are TRBV5-1 and TRBJ2-7; D remains ambiguous. The germline CDR1 and CDR2 sequences are SGHRS and YFSETQ. The germline V and J ends were trimmed by 5 bases and 2 bases, with 11 bases remaining between them. The CDR3 loop spans 13 amino acids. This chain's CDR3 is CASSPGLAYEQYF. The CDR3 bases are TGCGCCAGCAGTCCCGGTCTAGCCTACGAGCAGTACTTC.

This rearrangement joins TRBV5-1 to TRBJ2-3; the match to TRBD2 covers 11 bases. Germline CDR1 and CDR2: SGHRS and YFSETQ. The CDR3 sequence is 15 residues long. Trimming removed 0 bases from V and 5 bases from J; junction bases left unmatched: 2. The CDR3 bases are TGCGCCAGCAGCTTGGGACTAGCGGGGCGAGATACGCAGTATTTT. Translation gives CASSLGLAGRDTQYF.

In its sample, this clonotype was seen once. The rearrangement joins TRBV2 to TRBJ2-5; 8 bases line up with TRBD2. Germline V lookup: CDR1 SNHLY, CDR2 FYNNEI. The CDR3 covers 14 residues. V shed 2 bases and J 10 bases; nucleotides not matched to a gene: 9. The CDR3 nucleotides read TGTGCCAGCAGTGAAAAGCGGGGGCGGGGCGACCAGTACTTC. This codes for CASSEKRGRGDQYF.

This clonotype has just one count. J is TRBJ2-3 and V is TRBV6-1, with 11 bases matching TRBD2. The CDR3 extends over 15 amino acids. J lost 6 bases, V lost 2 bases, and 4 bases had no gene match. Germline-derived CDR1 and CDR2 are MNHNS and SASEGT. The CDR3 loop is CASSELAGGPDTQYF. DNA of the CDR3: TGTGCCAGCAGTGAACTAGCGGGAGGCCCGGATACGCAGTATTTT.

V usage is TRBV4-1 and J usage is TRBJ2-6, with no clear D. The germline gives CDR1 MGHRA, CDR2 YSYEKL. Deletions cut 6 bases from V and 4 bases from J, with 13 bases between. The CDR3 is made up of 15 amino acids. The CDR3 bases are TGCGCCAGCAGTCCCGGAGAGGTCGGGGCCAACGTCCTGACTTTC. This gives the protein CASSPGEVGANVLTF.

The chain recombines TRBV6-4 with TRBJ2-7, with 7 nucleotides matching TRBD2. CDR3 length: 13 amino acids. Germline-derived CDR1 and CDR2 are MRHNA and SNTAGT. J lost 7 bases, V lost 6 bases, and 9 bases had no gene match. The CDR3 nucleotides are TGTGCCAGCAGCTCGGGGACTAACAATGAGCAGTACTTC. Encoded protein: CASSSGTNNEQYF.

This clonotype was picked up a small number of times. DNA of the CDR3: TGTGCCAGTAGTATTCACAGCCCGAACACTGAAGCTTTCTTT. This encodes CASSIHSPNTEAFF. The gene calls are TRBV19 and TRBJ1-1; no clear D gene. Looked up from germline, CDR1 is LNHDA and CDR2 is SQIVND (reference sequence). The CDR3 length is 14 residues. V lost 3 bases, J lost 1 base, and 9 bases lay in between.

The chain employs TRBV18 and TRBJ2-7, with D uncertain. Germline assignment: CDR1 KGHSH and CDR2 LQKENI. The CDR3 length is 17 residues. V lost 1 base to trimming and J lost 1 base, with 17 bases between them. DNA for the CDR3: TGTGCCAGCTCACCACGGTTATCGGCAGGCCCTTCCTACGAGCAGTACTTC. Its protein product is CASSPRLSAGPSYEQYF.

This clonotype has more than one count but fewer than ten. V usage is TRBV20-1 and J usage is TRBJ2-1, with D tentatively TRBD1 (6 bases). Per the germline V gene, CDR1 is DFQATT and CDR2 is SNEGSKA (reference sequence). The V and J ends lost 6 bases and 3 bases respectively, with 12 bases between them. The CDR3 has 13 residues. CDR3: CSASGGIYNEQFF. CDR3 coding DNA: TGCAGTGCGAGTGGGGGCATCTACAATGAGCAGTTCTTC.

This chain joins TRBV20-1 and TRBJ2-1; the D gene could be TRBD1 or TRBD2 (5 bases each). The CDR3 runs to 15 residues. Deletions cut 2 bases from V and 3 bases from J, with 14 bases between. Germline CDR1 and CDR2: DFQATT and SNEGSKA (reference sequence). The DNA for the CDR3 is TGCAGTGCTAGACCGGGAACAAGGGGCTACAATGAGCAGTTCTTC. As protein: CSARPGTRGYNEQFF.

The J gene is TRBJ2-1, the V gene TRBV24-1, with 10 bases matching TRBD1. This CDR3 is 16 amino acids long. V was pared by 4 bases and J by 7 bases, with 9 bases of the junction left unmatched. Germline CDR1 KGHDR, CDR2 SFDVKD. The CDR3: CATSEAGTGDQNEQFF. The CDR3 DNA reads TGTGCCACCAGTGAAGCCGGGACAGGGGATCAGAATGAGCAGTTCTTC.

This clonotype showed up just once. J is TRBJ2-7 and V is TRBV21-1. TRBV21-1 is deemed a pseudogene. The CDR3 extends over 17 amino acids. CDR3 loop: CASSPSGGLGSSYEQYF. In nucleotides, the CDR3 is TGTGCCAGCAGCCCTTCCGGCGGACTAGGAAGTTCCTACGAGCAGTACTTC.

This clonotype was detected a few times. The chain couples TRBV12-3 or TRBV12-4 to TRBJ2-4; a weak D match, TRBD2 (6 bases). The CDR3 runs 13 residues. Trimming left V 6 bases short and J 15 bases short, with 21 bases between. The CDR3 region has the DNA TGTGCCAGCAGCCAAACCCCCGCCGGGACTTGGTACTTC. It encodes CASSQTPAGTWYF.

V is TRBV5-1 and J is TRBJ2-5; D is perhaps TRBD2 (6 bases). The assigned J gene may be wrong: the sequence end matches TRBJ2-7 better. Germline V gene sequence: CDR1 SGHRS, CDR2 YFSETQ. This CDR3 spans 14 amino acids. CDR3: CASSGKDYAHEQYF. Written as DNA, the CDR3 is TGCGCCAGCAGCGGGAAGGACTACGCTCACGAGCAGTACTTC.

The chain is built from TRBV29-1 and TRBJ2-3; possibly TRBD1 for D (6 bases). From germline, CDR1 is SQVTM and CDR2 ANQGSEA. V lost 4 bases and J 1 base, leaving 15 bases between the germline ends. This CDR3 region has 15 residues. The CDR3 DNA follows: TGCAGCGTTGGGTTCCAGGGGAGTCGCACAGATACGCAGTATTTT. Protein product: CSVGFQGSRTDTQYF.

In this sample, this clonotype turned up a few times. This chain uses TRBV15 with TRBJ2-1; D is ambiguous. The CDR3 has 12 amino acids. Trimming cost V 0 bases and J 8 bases, with 5 bases left between them. Germline CDR1 LNHNV, CDR2 YYDKDF (reference sequence). CDR3 protein: CATSRDEHEQFF. Written as DNA, the CDR3 is TGTGCCACCAGCAGAGATGAGCATGAGCAGTTCTTC.

This chain links TRBV6-6 with TRBJ2-5; TRBD1 matches 10 bases. CDR3 size: 16 residues. Trimming at V came to 5 bases and at J to 4 bases, leaving 10 bases not matched to a gene. The V gene's germline CDR1 is MNHNY and CDR2 SVGAGI (reference sequence). As DNA, the CDR3 is TGTGCCAGCAGTAGCACCGGGACAGGGGAAAGAGAGACCCAGTACTTC. Translating it yields CASSSTGTGERETQYF.